The rows below give T cell receptor beta chains drawn from one sample of a study of brain T cells in children with intractable seizures. TCRdb keeps only in-frame clones here, not all; method: immunoSEQ multiplex PCR. The sample yields 340,000 or so clones, nearly 95% seen once. The sample in question was peripheral blood, obtained 5 to 6 months after surgery. The origin of the receptors is a boy under two years old with tuberous sclerosis and intractable seizures. Both conserved end residues are part of each CDR3.

V,J,CDR3
TRBV11-3,TRBJ2-1,CASSLTSGREQFF
TRBV27,TRBJ1-1,CASKDSGMNTEAFF
TRBV2,TRBJ2-3,CASSGQDSSTDTQYF
TRBV7-3,TRBJ2-5,CASSLQETQYF
TRBV7-2,TRBJ2-5,CASSLERIWAQETQYF
TRBV5-1,TRBJ1-3,CASSSSGNAGNTIYF
TRBV20-1,TRBJ2-7,CSASSDRGYEQYF
TRBV4-1,TRBJ1-2,CASSQVSELGKGNYGYTF
TRBV4-1,TRBJ1-1,CASSQTYTEAFF
TRBV7-2,TRBJ1-1,CASSPRGDTEAFF
TRBV6-6,TRBJ2-1,CASSYSGLAGGGEQFF
TRBV19,TRBJ1-3,CASSHRDRGFGNTIYF
TRBV11-2,TRBJ2-7,CASKALTYEQYF
TRBV30,TRBJ2-1,CALERLAGGNEQFF
TRBV15,TRBJ1-2,CATSITQGSPLGYTF
TRBV25-1,TRBJ2-3,CASSGTGGGTDTQYF
TRBV12-3/TRBV12-4,TRBJ1-1,CASSPRMNTEAFF
TRBV28,TRBJ1-2,CASSFGHYGYTF